This note documents a single T cell receptor (beta chain) sequence. The data derive from a study of lymphopenia after photon versus proton radiotherapy. Repertoires were generated with immunoSEQ multiplex PCR, while TCRdb's copy carries only in-frame clones and drops some. The table shows tens of thousands of clones, with around 82% occurring only once. V gave up 3 bases and J gave up 5 bases; unmatched junction bases: 7. CDR1 is LNHDA and CDR2 is SQIVND in the germline V gene (reference sequence). The CDR3 loop spans 15 amino acids. The clonotype comes from a man between 60 and 75 years old with pancreatic cancer. V gene TRBV19 combines with J gene TRBJ2-7; 10 bases align to TRBD1. The specimen comprised peripheral blood, sampled from a patient treated with proton-based radiotherapy. The CDR3 loop reads CASSIFGQGVHEQYF. As DNA, the CDR3 is TGTGCCAGTAGTATTTTTGGACAGGGGGTCCACGAGCAGTACTTC.